This record covers a single T cell receptor beta chain. The entry originates in a study of blood T cells in healthy people across ages. V shed 2 bases and J shed 13 bases, with 18 bases lying between them. The CDR3 covers 13 residues. Germline values: CDR1 SQVTM, CDR2 ANQGSEA. For the second PCR, which ran for roughly 7 to 11 cycles, a sample-barcoded 5' primer and a J-beta primer mix were used. TCRdb reprocessed the 5' RACE reads via MiXCR and lists one record per CDR3 protein. The table includes about 680,000 distinct CDR3 sequences, around half detected once. The TCR comes from a woman between 55 and 75 years old in good health. The specimen sequenced was blood. V gene TRBV29-1 combines with J gene TRBJ2-1; D uncertain. The CDR3 nucleotides read TGCAGCGTTGAAAGGGTCCGGTTAGAGACCCAGTTCTTC. Translated, it gives CSVERVRLETQFF.